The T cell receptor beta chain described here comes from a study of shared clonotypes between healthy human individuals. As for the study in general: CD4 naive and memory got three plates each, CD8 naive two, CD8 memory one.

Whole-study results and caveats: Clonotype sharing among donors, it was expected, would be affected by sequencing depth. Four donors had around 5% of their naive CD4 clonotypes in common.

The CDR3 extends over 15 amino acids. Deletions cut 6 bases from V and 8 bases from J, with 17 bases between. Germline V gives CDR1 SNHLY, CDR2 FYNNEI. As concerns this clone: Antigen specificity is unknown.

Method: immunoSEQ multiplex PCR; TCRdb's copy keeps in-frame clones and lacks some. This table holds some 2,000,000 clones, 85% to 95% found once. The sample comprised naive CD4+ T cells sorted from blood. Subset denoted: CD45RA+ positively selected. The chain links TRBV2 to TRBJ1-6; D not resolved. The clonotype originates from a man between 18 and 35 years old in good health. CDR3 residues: CASRQTLLPDSPLHF. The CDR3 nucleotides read TGTGCCAGCAGGCAAACCCTATTACCCGATTCACCCCTCCACTTT.